The clone carrying this T cell receptor beta chain was seen at least ten times. Antigen specificity is unknown. From germline, CDR1 is LNHDA and CDR2 SQIVND (reference sequence). The CDR3 has 14 amino acids. Trimming took off 6 bases at V and 4 bases at J, with 13 bases between the two ends. TCR beta CDR3 sequences were amplified from RNA transcripts. The TCR CDR3 was amplified in a first-round RT-PCR using the HTBI primer set. A single record per CDR3 protein comes from TCRdb applying MiXCR to the multiplex PCR reads. This sample has about 560,000 distinct CDR3 sequences, with around a sixth found just once. This record comes from a study of T cells in Graves' hyperthyroidism and ophthalmopathy. Absence of ophthalmopathy progression within 18 months defined stable Graves' hyperthyroidism. Patients aged 18 to 65 had newly diagnosed hyperthyroidism lasting under 2 months. Each diagnosis drew on symptoms, thyroxine, TRAb, thyroid ultrasound and orbital computed tomography findings.

Study-level findings and limits: Most thyroid clonotypes expanded above 0.001 were also detected in blood.

Material: blood. This TCR was sampled from a woman aged 25 to 39 with Graves' hyperthyroidism. V gene TRBV19 combines with J gene TRBJ2-1, with D perhaps TRBD1 (5 bases). CDR3 DNA sequence: TGTGCCAGTAGAGGGGATGGACGGTACAATGAGCAGTTCTTC. It is translated as CASRGDGRYNEQFF.